The clone carrying this TCR beta chain was seen just once. The data originate from a study of Graves' ophthalmopathy and Graves' hyperthyroidism. Trimming at V came to 7 bases and at J to 7 bases, leaving 10 bases not matched to a gene. The length of the CDR3 is 14 residues. CDR1 and CDR2 from the germline V gene are SNHLY and FYNNEI. For repertoire sequencing, the TCR beta CDR3 regions were amplified from RNA transcripts. The workflow started with a first-round RT-PCR run with HTBI primers and then moved on to a second-round multiplex PCR. TCRdb recomputed calls from the multiplex PCR reads with MiXCR, one row per CDR3 protein. The sample lists around 1.1 million distinct CDR3 sequences, about 38% seen once, with 11% in the top ten.

The chain recombines TRBV2 with TRBJ2-5; TRBD1 aligns across 9 bases. The TCR was taken from an adult man with Graves' hyperthyroidism. The specimen sequenced was peripheral blood or thyroid tissue (not recorded which). CDR3 region: CASNVGQGGATQYF. Here the CDR3 DNA reads TGTGCCAGCAATGTGGGACAGGGAGGGGCGACCCAGTACTTC. The variable domain in full, completed from reference TRBV2 and TRBJ2-5, reads EPEVTQTPSHQVTQMGQEVILRCVPISNHLYFYWYRQILGQKVEFLVSFYNNEISEKSEIFDDQFSVERPDGSNFTLKIRSTKLEDSAMYFCASNVGQGGATQYFGPGTRLLVL.